This T cell receptor (beta chain) appears in the sequencing data of a study of naive and memory T cell subsets. An equimolar mix of two oligonucleotides served as the beta constant-region primer for TRBC1 and TRBC2. Four rounds of PCR amplified the ligated cDNA using nested alpha and beta constant-region primers plus SP2. The cDNA 3' end received a ligated single-stranded oligonucleotide carrying the SP2 primer and a 12-nucleotide UMI. From the UMI-ligation and nested PCR reads, TCRdb called clonotypes with MiXCR, one entry per CDR3 protein. Among 150,000 or so distinct CDR3 sequences listed, about 20% were seen once. The germline V gene has CDR1 SGHAT and CDR2 FQNNGV. V shed 5 bases and J shed 5 bases, with 11 bases lying between them. The CDR3 contains 13 residues. Study observations and caveats: Each distinct alpha or beta sequence counts as one clonotype. Especially in CD8 cells, naive repertoires contained a few larger clonotypes, possibly CD45RA-re-expressing memory cells. In CD4 and CD8 cells, diversity dropped from naive through EMRA.

CMV status came from CD4+ T cell IFNgamma after overnight CMV lysate stimulation of fresh PBMCs. This clonotype was detected many times. Its target is unknown. The TCR originated in a human donor in good health. Source material: naive CD4+ T cells from blood. V is TRBV11-2 and J is TRBJ2-3; D is uncertain. This chain's CDR3 is CASSRSSVDTQYF. CDR3 nucleotides: TGTGCCAGCAGCCGGTCTTCTGTAGATACGCAGTATTTT.